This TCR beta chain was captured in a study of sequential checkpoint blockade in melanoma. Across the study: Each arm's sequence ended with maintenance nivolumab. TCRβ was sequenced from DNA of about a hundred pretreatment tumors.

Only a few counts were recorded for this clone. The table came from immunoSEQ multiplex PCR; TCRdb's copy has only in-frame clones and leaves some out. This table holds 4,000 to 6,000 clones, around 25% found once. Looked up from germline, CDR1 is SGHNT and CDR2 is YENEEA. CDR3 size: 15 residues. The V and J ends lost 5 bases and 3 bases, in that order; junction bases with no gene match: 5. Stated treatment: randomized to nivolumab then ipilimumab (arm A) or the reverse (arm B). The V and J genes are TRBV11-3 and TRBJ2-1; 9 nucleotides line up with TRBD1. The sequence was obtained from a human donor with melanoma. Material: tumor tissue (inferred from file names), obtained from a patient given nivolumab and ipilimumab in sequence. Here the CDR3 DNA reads TGTGCCAGCAGCCCCCGGGACAGGGTCTACAATGAGCAGTTCTTC. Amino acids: CASSPRDRVYNEQFF.